A selection of T cell receptor beta chains follows, all from one sample in a study of control samples from healthy donors and cancer patients. Clones were read by immunoSEQ multiplex PCR, and TCRdb kept only the in-frame ones, dropping some. This sample has about 89,000 clones, with roughly nine tenths found just once. Source material: blood. The source is a man aged 30 to 45 in good health. Each CDR3 is given with its conserved first and last residue. A D gene is named only where the DNA matches it firmly. Clone size is given for some rows only: seen once, a few or many times, or a class if the clone is expanded.

cdr3_nt: TGTGCCATCAGTGAGGGAACAGTCCGAGGGGGAGAGACCCAGTACTTC
cdr3_aa: CAISEGTVRGGETQYF
d_call: NA
j_call: TRBJ2-5
clone_size: NA
v_call: TRBV10-3

cdr3_nt: TGTGCCAGCTCACAAAACAGCGGGGGAGGCACTGAAGCTTTCTTT
cdr3_aa: CASSQNSGGGTEAFF
d_call: NA
j_call: TRBJ1-1
clone_size: NA
v_call: TRBV18

cdr3_nt: TGTGCCAGCAGCCGAGACCCGGCAGGCCTTAACACTGAAGCTTTCTTT
cdr3_aa: CASSRDPAGLNTEAFF
d_call: NA
j_call: TRBJ1-1
clone_size: NA
v_call: TRBV5-6

cdr3_nt: TGTGCCAGCAGTTACTCGACAGGCACAGATACGCAGTATTTT
cdr3_aa: CASSYSTGTDTQYF
d_call: NA
j_call: TRBJ2-3
clone_size: NA
v_call: TRBV6-5

cdr3_nt: TGCGCCAGCAGCCGAGGGGACGACCTTCGGGGGGAGACCCAGTACTTC
cdr3_aa: CASSRGDDLRGETQYF
d_call: NA
j_call: TRBJ2-5
clone_size: NA
v_call: TRBV5-1

cdr3_nt: TGTGCCAGCAGGCAGTCAACTAATGAAAAACTGTTTTTT
cdr3_aa: CASRQSTNEKLFF
d_call: NA
j_call: TRBJ1-4
clone_size: NA
v_call: TRBV6-5

cdr3_nt: TGTGCCAGTAGTATACGACTACAAGAGACCCAGTACTTC
cdr3_aa: CASSIRLQETQYF
d_call: NA
j_call: TRBJ2-5
clone_size: NA
v_call: TRBV19

cdr3_nt: TGTGCCATCAGTGGTATGGGGGGGGGATCCTACAATGAGCAGTTCTTC
cdr3_aa: CAISGMGGGSYNEQFF
d_call: TRBD2
j_call: TRBJ2-1
clone_size: NA
v_call: TRBV10-3

cdr3_nt: TGTGCCAGCAGTTTAAGGACAGGATACACTGAAGCTTTCTTT
cdr3_aa: CASSLRTGYTEAFF
d_call: TRBD1
j_call: TRBJ1-1
clone_size: NA
v_call: TRBV28

cdr3_nt: TGCGCCAGCAGTAGGGACAGGGTTAATGAGCAGTTCTTC
cdr3_aa: CASSRDRVNEQFF
d_call: TRBD1
j_call: TRBJ2-1
clone_size: NA
v_call: TRBV10-1

cdr3_nt: TGCAGCGCCCAAGGGGGGACAGATCAGCCCCAGCATTTT
cdr3_aa: CSAQGGTDQPQHF
d_call: TRBD1
j_call: TRBJ1-5
clone_size: NA
v_call: TRBV29-1

cdr3_nt: TGTGCCAGCAGTCTCCAGGGGATGGCACCGCATTTT
cdr3_aa: CASSLQGMAPHF
d_call: NA
j_call: TRBJ1-5
clone_size: NA
v_call: TRBV11-2

cdr3_nt: TGTGCCAGTAGTATGTCTAGCGGGGGCTTAGAGACCCAGTACTTC
cdr3_aa: CASSMSSGGLETQYF
d_call: TRBD2
j_call: TRBJ2-5
clone_size: NA
v_call: TRBV19

cdr3_nt: TGTGCCAGCAGTTACTCGATGGCGAACACTGAAGCTTTCTTT
cdr3_aa: CASSYSMANTEAFF
d_call: NA
j_call: TRBJ1-1
clone_size: NA
v_call: TRBV6-5

cdr3_nt: TGTGCCCACTCAAGGGGGCCCTACGAGCAGTACTTC
cdr3_aa: CAHSRGPYEQYF
d_call: TRBD1
j_call: TRBJ2-7
clone_size: NA
v_call: TRBV30

cdr3_nt: TGTGCCACCAGTGATTTTCGAGGAGAAAGAGTCGAGACCCAGTACTTC
cdr3_aa: CATSDFRGERVETQYF
d_call: NA
j_call: TRBJ2-5
clone_size: NA
v_call: TRBV24-1

cdr3_nt: TGTGCCAGCAGCACGTTGAGCGGACCTAGCACAGATACGCAGTATTTT
cdr3_aa: CASSTLSGPSTDTQYF
d_call: NA
j_call: TRBJ2-3
clone_size: few
v_call: TRBV9

cdr3_nt: TGTGCCAGCAGCTGGGACAAAACTGGGGCCAACGTCCTGACTTTC
cdr3_aa: CASSWDKTGANVLTF
d_call: NA
j_call: TRBJ2-6
clone_size: NA
v_call: TRBV5-8

cdr3_nt: TGTGCCAGCAGTCCGTGGACAGGGTCTGAAGCTTTCTTT
cdr3_aa: CASSPWTGSEAFF
d_call: TRBD1
j_call: TRBJ1-1
clone_size: few
v_call: TRBV6-5

cdr3_nt: TGTGCTAGCAGCCTTCTAGCGGGGGGGCTCACAGATACGCAGTATTTT
cdr3_aa: CASSLLAGGLTDTQYF
d_call: TRBD2
j_call: TRBJ2-3
clone_size: NA
v_call: TRBV7-7

cdr3_nt: TGTGCCAGCAGCCAAGATCAAGGAGCAGGCTATGGCTACACCTTC
cdr3_aa: CASSQDQGAGYGYTF
d_call: NA
j_call: TRBJ1-2
clone_size: NA
v_call: TRBV3-1/TRBV3-2

cdr3_nt: TGTGCCAGCAGCTGGCGGAGCACAGATACGCAGTATTTT
cdr3_aa: CASSWRSTDTQYF
d_call: NA
j_call: TRBJ2-3
clone_size: NA
v_call: TRBV5-6

cdr3_nt: TGTGCCAGCAGGGAGGAAGGGGCATCGAACACTGAAGCTTTCTTT
cdr3_aa: CASREEGASNTEAFF
d_call: NA
j_call: TRBJ1-1
clone_size: NA
v_call: TRBV6-4

cdr3_nt: TGTGCCAGCAGTCTCCTCGGCGAGCGAGTACCCACCCCAGATACGCAGTATTTT
cdr3_aa: CASSLLGERVPTPDTQYF
d_call: NA
j_call: TRBJ2-3
clone_size: NA
v_call: TRBV7-2

cdr3_nt: TGCGCCAGCAGCTCCGGGACAGGGAGTCAGCCCCAGCATTTT
cdr3_aa: CASSSGTGSQPQHF
d_call: TRBD1
j_call: TRBJ1-5
clone_size: NA
v_call: TRBV5-1

cdr3_nt: TGTGCCAGCAGTTCCTACCTTGACAGGGCCGACTACGAGCAGTACTTC
cdr3_aa: CASSSYLDRADYEQYF
d_call: TRBD1
j_call: TRBJ2-7
clone_size: NA
v_call: TRBV27

cdr3_nt: TGTGCCAGCAGCCCTAGAGGGGGGGGCGCTGGCTATGGCTACACCTTC
cdr3_aa: CASSPRGGGAGYGYTF
d_call: NA
j_call: TRBJ1-2
clone_size: NA
v_call: TRBV7-8

cdr3_nt: TGTGCCAGCAGCCAAGGTCAGGGCCTTAACTATGGCTACACCTTC
cdr3_aa: CASSQGQGLNYGYTF
d_call: NA
j_call: TRBJ1-2
clone_size: NA
v_call: TRBV14

cdr3_nt: TGTGCCTGGAGAGGGACAGGGGGCGGCTACACCTTC
cdr3_aa: CAWRGTGGGYTF
d_call: TRBD1
j_call: TRBJ1-2
clone_size: NA
v_call: TRBV30

cdr3_nt: TGTGCCAGCAGCTCCCTTGAGGGGGCGCAGAACTATGGCTACACCTTC
cdr3_aa: CASSSLEGAQNYGYTF
d_call: TRBD1
j_call: TRBJ1-2
clone_size: NA
v_call: TRBV7-9

cdr3_nt: TGTGCCACCTCAAGAGCGGGCACAGATACGCAGTATTTT
cdr3_aa: CATSRAGTDTQYF
d_call: NA
j_call: TRBJ2-3
clone_size: NA
v_call: TRBV19

cdr3_nt: TGTGCCAGCATCCCGTACACCGGGGAGCTGTTTTTT
cdr3_aa: CASIPYTGELFF
d_call: NA
j_call: TRBJ2-2
clone_size: once
v_call: TRBV12-3/TRBV12-4

cdr3_nt: TGTGCCAGCTCACCCTTTATTCGCCCCGAGGGGGGAGAGTCTGGGGCCAACGTCCTGACTTTC
cdr3_aa: CASSPFIRPEGGESGANVLTF
d_call: NA
j_call: TRBJ2-6
clone_size: NA
v_call: TRBV18

cdr3_nt: TGTGCCAGTAGTAACCGACAGGGCCTGAACACTGAAGCTTTCTTT
cdr3_aa: CASSNRQGLNTEAFF
d_call: TRBD1
j_call: TRBJ1-1
clone_size: NA
v_call: TRBV19

cdr3_nt: TGTGCCAGTAGTCGAACCGCCGGTGGGGGTGAAAAACTGTTTTTT
cdr3_aa: CASSRTAGGGEKLFF
d_call: NA
j_call: TRBJ1-4
clone_size: NA
v_call: TRBV19

cdr3_nt: TGTGCCAGCAGTTTTCTCCCCCTTGACTTC
cdr3_aa: CASSFLPLDF
d_call: NA
j_call: TRBJ2-7
clone_size: NA
v_call: TRBV28

cdr3_nt: TGTGCCACCAGTGATCCTCACGCGAACACTGAAGCTTTCTTT
cdr3_aa: CATSDPHANTEAFF
d_call: NA
j_call: TRBJ1-1
clone_size: NA
v_call: TRBV24-1

cdr3_nt: TGTGCCAGCAGCCAAGATGGGGCCTTAAAGAACACAGATACGCAGTATTTT
cdr3_aa: CASSQDGALKNTDTQYF
d_call: NA
j_call: TRBJ2-3
clone_size: NA
v_call: TRBV4-2

cdr3_nt: TGTGCCAGCAGTTACTCAGGCGGGGGGCCCACAGATACGCAGTATTTT
cdr3_aa: CASSYSGGGPTDTQYF
d_call: TRBD2
j_call: TRBJ2-3
clone_size: once
v_call: TRBV6-5

cdr3_nt: TGTGCTAGTGGTTCCCTAGTCGGTGAGCAGTTCTTC
cdr3_aa: CASGSLVGEQFF
d_call: NA
j_call: TRBJ2-1
clone_size: NA
v_call: TRBV12-5

cdr3_nt: TGTGCCAGCAGCCCTACAGGGAGCTCCTATAATTCACCCCTCCACTTT
cdr3_aa: CASSPTGSSYNSPLHF
d_call: NA
j_call: TRBJ1-6
clone_size: NA
v_call: TRBV27

cdr3_nt: TGTGCCAGCAGCCTTCAGGGAGGCAATGGCTACACCTTC
cdr3_aa: CASSLQGGNGYTF
d_call: NA
j_call: TRBJ1-2
clone_size: NA
v_call: TRBV6-5

cdr3_nt: TGTGCCAGCACTCCCAGGGTTTCAGGAAACACCATATATTTT
cdr3_aa: CASTPRVSGNTIYF
d_call: NA
j_call: TRBJ1-3
clone_size: NA
v_call: TRBV6-5

cdr3_nt: TGTGCCGTCGGCGGGGGCGGTGGCTACACCTTC
cdr3_aa: CAVGGGGGYTF
d_call: NA
j_call: TRBJ1-2
clone_size: NA
v_call: TRBV6-5

cdr3_nt: TGTGCCAGCCTAGACAGTTATGAAGCTTTCTTT
cdr3_aa: CASLDSYEAFF
d_call: NA
j_call: TRBJ1-1
clone_size: once
v_call: TRBV12-3/TRBV12-4

cdr3_nt: TGTGCCAGCAGCCAAGATTCGAGCGGGGGAAACAATGAGCAGTTCTTC
cdr3_aa: CASSQDSSGGNNEQFF
d_call: TRBD2
j_call: TRBJ2-1
clone_size: once
v_call: TRBV4-2

cdr3_nt: TGTGCCTGGAAGGTTTTGAACACTGAAGCTTTCTTT
cdr3_aa: CAWKVLNTEAFF
d_call: NA
j_call: TRBJ1-1
clone_size: once
v_call: TRBV30

cdr3_nt: TGTGCCAGCAGTTTAAATTGGGGGACTGAAGCTTTCTTT
cdr3_aa: CASSLNWGTEAFF
d_call: NA
j_call: TRBJ1-1
clone_size: NA
v_call: TRBV12-3/TRBV12-4

cdr3_nt: TGCGCCAGCAGCTTGTCGGCACAGGGAGCTGAAAAACTGTTTTTT
cdr3_aa: CASSLSAQGAEKLFF
d_call: NA
j_call: TRBJ1-4
clone_size: NA
v_call: TRBV5-1

cdr3_nt: TGTGCCATCAGTGTAGGGTACTCTGGGGCCAACGTCCTGACTTTC
cdr3_aa: CAISVGYSGANVLTF
d_call: NA
j_call: TRBJ2-6
clone_size: NA
v_call: TRBV10-3

cdr3_nt: TGCGCCAGCAGTTTCCAGGGGAAAGAGACCCAGTACTTC
cdr3_aa: CASSFQGKETQYF
d_call: NA
j_call: TRBJ2-5
clone_size: NA
v_call: TRBV10-2

cdr3_nt: TGTGCCAGCAGACCCAGGACAGGGGGAGGCTATGGCTACACCTTC
cdr3_aa: CASRPRTGGGYGYTF
d_call: TRBD1
j_call: TRBJ1-2
clone_size: NA
v_call: TRBV6-5

cdr3_nt: TGTGCCAGCTCACCTGAGGGCACAGATACGCAGTATTTT
cdr3_aa: CASSPEGTDTQYF
d_call: NA
j_call: TRBJ2-3
clone_size: NA
v_call: TRBV18

cdr3_nt: TGTGCCAGCAGCCAACACAGGGGGCTGCACACTGAAGCTTTCTTT
cdr3_aa: CASSQHRGLHTEAFF
d_call: TRBD1
j_call: TRBJ1-1
clone_size: NA
v_call: TRBV7-8

cdr3_nt: TGTGCCAGCAGATTAAGGGACATGAACACTGAAGCTTTCTTT
cdr3_aa: CASRLRDMNTEAFF
d_call: NA
j_call: TRBJ1-1
clone_size: NA
v_call: TRBV5-4

cdr3_nt: TGTGCCAGCAGCCCGCGGGGAGGAACTATGAACACTGAAGCTTTCTTT
cdr3_aa: CASSPRGGTMNTEAFF
d_call: NA
j_call: TRBJ1-1
clone_size: few
v_call: TRBV9

cdr3_nt: TGTGCCATCAGGGGGGACGGGCTGAGCACTGAAGCTTTCTTT
cdr3_aa: CAIRGDGLSTEAFF
d_call: NA
j_call: TRBJ1-1
clone_size: NA
v_call: TRBV10-3

cdr3_nt: TGTGCCACCAGTACAGGGATCGAGACCCAGTACTTC
cdr3_aa: CATSTGIETQYF
d_call: NA
j_call: TRBJ2-5
clone_size: NA
v_call: TRBV24-1

cdr3_nt: TGTGCCAGCAGTTACTCGACAGGGGGGCCCTATGGCTACACCTTC
cdr3_aa: CASSYSTGGPYGYTF
d_call: TRBD1
j_call: TRBJ1-2
clone_size: NA
v_call: TRBV6-5

cdr3_nt: TGTGCCAGCGGGGGGAGTTATTCACCCCTCCACTTT
cdr3_aa: CASGGSYSPLHF
d_call: NA
j_call: TRBJ1-6
clone_size: NA
v_call: TRBV2